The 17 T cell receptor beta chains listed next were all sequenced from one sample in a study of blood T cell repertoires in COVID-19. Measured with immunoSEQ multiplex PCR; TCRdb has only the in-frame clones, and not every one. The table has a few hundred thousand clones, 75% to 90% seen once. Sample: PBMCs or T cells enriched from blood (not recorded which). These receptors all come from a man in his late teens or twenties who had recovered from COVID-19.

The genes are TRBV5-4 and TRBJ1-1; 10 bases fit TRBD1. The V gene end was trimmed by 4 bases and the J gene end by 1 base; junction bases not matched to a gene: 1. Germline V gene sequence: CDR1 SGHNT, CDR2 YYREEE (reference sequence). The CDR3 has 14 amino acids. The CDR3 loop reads CASSRTGGNTEAFF. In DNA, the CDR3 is TGTGCCAGCAGCCGGACAGGGGGGAACACTGAAGCTTTCTTT.

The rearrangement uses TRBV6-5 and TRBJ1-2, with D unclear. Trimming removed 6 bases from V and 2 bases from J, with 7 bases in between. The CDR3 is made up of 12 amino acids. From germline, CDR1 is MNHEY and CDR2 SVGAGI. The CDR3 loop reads CASRSENYGYTF. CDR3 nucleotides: TGTGCCAGCAGGTCAGAAAACTATGGCTACACCTTC.

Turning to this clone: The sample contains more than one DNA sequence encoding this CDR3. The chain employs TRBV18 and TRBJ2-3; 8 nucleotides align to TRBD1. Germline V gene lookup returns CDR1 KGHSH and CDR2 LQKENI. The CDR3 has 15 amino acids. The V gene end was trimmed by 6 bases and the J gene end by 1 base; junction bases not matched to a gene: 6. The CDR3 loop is CASSLQGARTDTQYF. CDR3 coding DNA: TGTGCCAGCTCGCTGCAGGGGGCTCGCACAGATACGCAGTATTTT.

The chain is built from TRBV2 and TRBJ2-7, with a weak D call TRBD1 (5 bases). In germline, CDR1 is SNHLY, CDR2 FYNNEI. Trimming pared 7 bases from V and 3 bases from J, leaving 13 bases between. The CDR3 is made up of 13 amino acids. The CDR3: CASNGQKGYEQYF. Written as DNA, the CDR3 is TGTGCCAGCAATGGACAAAAAGGCTACGAGCAGTACTTC.

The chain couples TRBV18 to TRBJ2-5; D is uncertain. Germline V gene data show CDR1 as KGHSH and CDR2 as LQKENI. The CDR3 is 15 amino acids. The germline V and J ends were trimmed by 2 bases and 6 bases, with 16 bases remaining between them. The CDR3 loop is CASSPETYGWKTQYF. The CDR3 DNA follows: TGTGCCAGCTCACCAGAGACATATGGCTGGAAGACCCAGTACTTC.

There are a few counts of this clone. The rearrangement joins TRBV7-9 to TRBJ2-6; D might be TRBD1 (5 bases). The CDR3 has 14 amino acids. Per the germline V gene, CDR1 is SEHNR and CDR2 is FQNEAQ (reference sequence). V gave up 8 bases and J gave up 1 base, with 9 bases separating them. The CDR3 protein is CASYQGSGANVLTF. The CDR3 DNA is TGTGCCAGCTATCAGGGTTCTGGGGCCAACGTCCTGACTTTC. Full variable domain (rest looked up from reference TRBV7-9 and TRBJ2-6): DTGVSQNPRHKITKRGQNVTFRCDPISEHNRLYWYRQTLGQGPEFLTYFQNEAQLEKSRLLSDRFSAERPKGSFSTLEIQRTEQGDSAMYLCASYQGSGANVLTFGAGSRLTVL.

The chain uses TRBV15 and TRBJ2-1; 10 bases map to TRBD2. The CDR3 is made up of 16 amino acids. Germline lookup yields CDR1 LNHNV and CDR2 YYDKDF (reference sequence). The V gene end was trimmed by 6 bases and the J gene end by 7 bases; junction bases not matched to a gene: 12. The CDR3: CATSMRSGGAKNEQFF. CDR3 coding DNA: TGTGCCACCAGTATGAGAAGCGGGGGGGCCAAGAATGAGCAGTTCTTC.

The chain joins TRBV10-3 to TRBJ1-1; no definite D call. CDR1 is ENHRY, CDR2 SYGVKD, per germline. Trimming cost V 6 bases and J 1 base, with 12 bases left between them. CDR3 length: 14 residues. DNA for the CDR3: TGTGCCATCAGGGTTCGGGGAGGGAACACTGAAGCTTTCTTT. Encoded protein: CAIRVRGGNTEAFF.

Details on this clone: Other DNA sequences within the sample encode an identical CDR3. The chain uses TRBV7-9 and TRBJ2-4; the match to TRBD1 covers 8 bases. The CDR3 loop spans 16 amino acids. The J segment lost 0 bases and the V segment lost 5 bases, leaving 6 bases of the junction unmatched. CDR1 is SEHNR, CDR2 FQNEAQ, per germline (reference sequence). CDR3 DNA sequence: TGTGCCAGCAGCCTAGGACAGGGACTAGCCAAAAACATTCAGTACTTC. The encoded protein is CASSLGQGLAKNIQYF.

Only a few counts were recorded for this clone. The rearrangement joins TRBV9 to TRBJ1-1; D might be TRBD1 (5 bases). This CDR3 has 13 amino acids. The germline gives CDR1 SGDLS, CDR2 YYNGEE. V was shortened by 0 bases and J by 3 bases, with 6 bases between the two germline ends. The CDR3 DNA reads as TGTGCCAGCAGCGTAGTGACAGACACTGAAGCTTTCTTT. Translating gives CASSVVTDTEAFF. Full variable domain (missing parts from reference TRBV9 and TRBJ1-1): DSGVTQTPKHLITATGQRVTLRCSPRSGDLSVYWYQQSLDQGLQFLIQYYNGEERAKGNILERFSAQQFPDLHSELNLSSLELGDSALYFCASSVVTDTEAFFGQGTRLTVV.

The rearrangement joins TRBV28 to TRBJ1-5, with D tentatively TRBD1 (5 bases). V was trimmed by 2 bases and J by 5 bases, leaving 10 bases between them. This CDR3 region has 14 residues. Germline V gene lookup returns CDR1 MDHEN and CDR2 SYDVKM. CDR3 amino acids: CASSLGQGYQPQHF. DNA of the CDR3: TGTGCCAGCAGTTTAGGGCAGGGATATCAGCCCCAGCATTTT.

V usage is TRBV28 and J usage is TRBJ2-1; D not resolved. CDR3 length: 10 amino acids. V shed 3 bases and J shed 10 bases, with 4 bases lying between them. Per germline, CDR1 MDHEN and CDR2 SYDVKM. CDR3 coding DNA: TGTGCCAGCAGTTTGAGGGAGCAGTTCTTC. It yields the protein CASSLREQFF.

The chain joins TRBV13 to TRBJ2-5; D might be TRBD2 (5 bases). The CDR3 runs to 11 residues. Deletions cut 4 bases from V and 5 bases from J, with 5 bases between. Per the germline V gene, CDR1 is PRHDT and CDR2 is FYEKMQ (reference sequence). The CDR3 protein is CASSWRETQYF. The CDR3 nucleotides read TGTGCCAGCAGCTGGAGGGAGACCCAGTACTTC.

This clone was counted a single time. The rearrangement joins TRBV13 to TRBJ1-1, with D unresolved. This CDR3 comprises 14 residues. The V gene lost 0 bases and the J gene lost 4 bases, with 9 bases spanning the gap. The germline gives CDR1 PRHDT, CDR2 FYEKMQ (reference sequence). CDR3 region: CASSLGTSGTEAFF. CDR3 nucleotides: TGTGCCAGCAGCTTAGGTACTTCGGGCACTGAAGCTTTCTTT.

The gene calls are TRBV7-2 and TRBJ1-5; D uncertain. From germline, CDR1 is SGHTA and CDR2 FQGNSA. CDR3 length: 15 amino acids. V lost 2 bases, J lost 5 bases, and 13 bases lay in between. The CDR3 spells CASSLQASTDQPQHF. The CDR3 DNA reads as TGTGCCAGCAGCTTACAGGCATCTACCGATCAGCCCCAGCATTTT.

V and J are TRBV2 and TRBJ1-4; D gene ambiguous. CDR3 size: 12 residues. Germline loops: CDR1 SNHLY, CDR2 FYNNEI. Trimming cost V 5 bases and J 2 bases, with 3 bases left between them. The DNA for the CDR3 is TGTGCCAGCAGTCGGACTAATGAAAAACTGTTTTTT. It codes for CASSRTNEKLFF.

The chain's CDR3 is CASSPQGNEQYF. DNA for the CDR3: TGTGCCAGCTCGCCGCAGGGGAACGAGCAGTACTTC. This rearrangement joins TRBV18 to TRBJ2-7; weak D call: TRBD1 (6 bases). The CDR3 consists of 12 residues. Germline CDR1 KGHSH, CDR2 LQKENI. The V and J ends lost 6 bases and 5 bases respectively, with 11 bases between them.